These T cell receptor beta chains were read from a single sample in a study of T cell responses to AZD1222 COVID-19 vaccine. Sequenced by immunoSEQ multiplex PCR; TCRdb stores in-frame clones only, minus some. The data show fewer than 120,000 clones, 94% seen once. The material was peripheral blood, obtained 28 days after the second AZD1222 dose. Every receptor here comes from an adult who received the AZD1222 COVID-19 vaccine. Both conserved end residues are part of each CDR3. Fields, in order: V gene, D gene, clone size, CDR3 length, J gene, CDR3 protein, CDR3 DNA. A D gene is named only where the DNA matches it firmly. Rows give clone size only sometimes, using once, few, many, or a class for an expanded clone.

TRBV7-7,-,-,15,TRBJ2-1,CASSLYVGNYNEQFF,TGTGCCAGCAGCTTATATGTCGGAAACTACAATGAGCAGTTCTTC
TRBV27,-,once,18,TRBJ1-5,CASSLYGGAVTADQPQHF,TGTGCCAGCAGTTTATATGGGGGGGCAGTGACTGCGGATCAGCCCCAGCATTTT
TRBV5-1,-,-,13,TRBJ2-5,CASSLATKETQYF,TGCGCCAGCAGCTTGGCCACCAAAGAGACCCAGTACTTC
TRBV7-9,-,few,15,TRBJ2-6,CASSFTESGANVLTF,TGTGCCAGCAGCTTTACAGAGTCTGGGGCCAACGTCCTGACTTTC
TRBV28,TRBD1,-,21,TRBJ1-6,CASSPPDRDSALNSYNSPLHF,TGTGCCAGCAGTCCCCCAGACCGGGACAGCGCACTTAACTCCTATAATTCACCCCTCCACTTT
TRBV5-6,-,-,11,TRBJ2-3,CASSISDTQYF,TGTGCCAGCAGCATTTCAGATACGCAGTATTTT
TRBV6-5,TRBD1,-,15,TRBJ1-2,CASRPGTGGNYGYTF,TGTGCCAGCAGGCCCGGGACAGGGGGCAACTATGGCTACACCTTC
TRBV29-1,-,-,12,TRBJ2-1,CSVTRQANEQFF,TGCAGCGTTACCCGACAGGCCAATGAGCAGTTCTTC
TRBV5-1,-,-,15,TRBJ1-1,CASSLRTGLNTEAFF,TGCGCCAGCAGCTTACGAACAGGCCTGAACACTGAAGCTTTCTTT
TRBV5-5,-,-,15,TRBJ1-1,CASSLSPGWGTEAFF,TGTGCCAGCAGCTTGTCACCGGGTTGGGGGACTGAAGCTTTCTTT
TRBV4-1,-,-,16,TRBJ2-1,CASSVLPSGSYNEQFF,TGCGCCAGCAGTGTTCTACCGTCGGGATCCTACAATGAGCAGTTCTTC
TRBV3-1/TRBV3-2,TRBD1,-,15,TRBJ2-1,CASSQPGQGGNEQFF,TGTGCCAGCAGCCAGCCGGGACAGGGTGGCAATGAGCAGTTCTTC
TRBV5-5,TRBD2,-,17,TRBJ2-1,CASNPSRGALWDNEQFF,TGTGCCAGCAACCCTTCGCGGGGGGCCCTATGGGACAATGAGCAGTTCTTC
TRBV6-1,-,-,15,TRBJ1-5,CASSERYYSNQPQHF,TGTGCCAGCAGTGAGAGGTATTATAGCAATCAGCCCCAGCATTTT
TRBV19,TRBD2,few,14,TRBJ2-1,CASGLAGVLDEQFF,TGTGCCAGTGGTCTCGCGGGAGTGTTGGATGAGCAGTTCTTC
TRBV27,TRBD1,-,16,TRBJ2-1,CASSSDRDRGLGEQFF,TGTGCCAGCAGTTCGGACCGGGACAGGGGGTTGGGTGAGCAGTTCTTC
TRBV5-6,TRBD1,-,15,TRBJ1-1,CASRIRLGQGTEAFF,TGTGCCAGCAGAATCAGATTGGGACAGGGGACTGAAGCTTTCTTT
TRBV10-3,-,-,14,TRBJ1-5,CAISGEFRDQPQHF,TGTGCCATCAGTGGGGAGTTCCGGGATCAGCCCCAGCATTTT
TRBV19,TRBD2,-,14,TRBJ2-1,CASSFTSDYNEQFF,TGTGCCAGTAGTTTTACTAGCGACTACAATGAGCAGTTCTTC
TRBV3-1/TRBV3-2,TRBD2,-,14,TRBJ2-2,CASSPWGGAGELFF,TGTGCCAGCAGCCCCTGGGGGGGGGCCGGGGAGCTGTTTTTT
TRBV25-1,TRBD2,-,18,TRBJ2-3,CASSEFGVSGGSTDTQYF,TGTGCCAGCAGTGAATTCGGCGTATCGGGAGGGAGCACAGATACGCAGTATTTT
TRBV7-9,TRBD1,-,15,TRBJ1-2,CASSPGTGDSYGYTF,TGTGCCAGCAGCCCCGGGACAGGGGACAGCTATGGCTACACCTTC
TRBV3-1/TRBV3-2,-,-,19,TRBJ1-5,CASSQDRLFGGGDFQPQHF,TGTGCCAGCAGCCAAGACCGTCTCTTCGGGGGGGGTGATTTTCAGCCCCAGCATTTT
TRBV2,-,-,10,TRBJ1-1,CASRTIKAFF,TGTGCCAGCAGGACGATTAAAGCTTTCTTT
TRBV7-2,-,-,15,TRBJ2-1,CASSLHAGSTNEQFF,TGTGCCAGCAGCTTACATGCGGGGAGTACCAATGAGCAGTTCTTC
TRBV25-1,-,-,16,TRBJ1-3,CASSELGGSAGNTIYF,TGTGCCAGCAGTGAATTGGGGGGAAGTGCTGGAAACACCATATATTTT
TRBV27,-,-,15,TRBJ1-1,CASRQSGWGITEAFF,TGTGCCAGCAGACAGAGTGGTTGGGGAATCACTGAAGCTTTCTTT
TRBV12-3/TRBV12-4,-,-,12,TRBJ2-1,CASSIGGNEQFF,TGTGCCAGCAGTATTGGGGGGAATGAGCAGTTCTTC
TRBV11-3,TRBD2,-,15,TRBJ2-1,CASSIPSGGINEQFF,TGTGCCAGCAGCATCCCTAGCGGGGGTATCAATGAGCAGTTCTTC
TRBV27,-,-,16,TRBJ1-5,CASSLFFPRGTWPQHF,TGTGCCAGCAGTTTATTTTTCCCCAGGGGTACATGGCCCCAGCATTTT
TRBV27,-,-,13,TRBJ1-2,CASSYRDVDRYTF,TGTGCCAGCAGTTACCGGGACGTCGATCGCTACACCTTC
TRBV6-5,TRBD2,-,16,TRBJ2-5,CASSLGLAGGQETQYF,TGTGCCAGCAGTTTGGGACTAGCGGGAGGACAAGAGACCCAGTACTTC
TRBV6-5,-,-,16,TRBJ2-3,CASSYVLAPTGVTQYF,TGTGCCAGCAGTTACGTACTAGCCCCCACGGGGGTTACGCAGTATTTT
TRBV12-3/TRBV12-4,-,-,12,TRBJ1-1,CASTRGITEAFF,TGTGCCAGCACTAGGGGCATCACTGAAGCTTTCTTT
TRBV3-1/TRBV3-2,-,-,15,TRBJ2-2,CASSQAASNTGELFF,TGTGCCAGCAGCCAAGCCGCGTCGAACACCGGGGAGCTGTTTTTT
TRBV3-1/TRBV3-2,-,-,13,TRBJ2-1,CASSQISRGEQFF,TGTGCCAGCAGCCAAATTAGCCGGGGTGAGCAGTTCTTC
TRBV6-5,-,-,13,TRBJ1-1,CASTQGYGTEAFF,TGTGCCAGCACCCAAGGGTACGGCACTGAAGCTTTCTTT
TRBV6-5,TRBD1,-,15,TRBJ1-4,CASGGTASTNEKLFF,TGTGCCAGCGGGGGGACAGCCTCAACTAATGAAAAACTGTTTTTT
TRBV14,-,-,14,TRBJ1-1,CASSQVEGFTEAFF,TGTGCCAGCAGCCAAGTGGAGGGGTTCACTGAAGCTTTCTTT
TRBV2,-,-,13,TRBJ2-3,CASSVYPTDTQYF,TGTGCCAGCAGTGTGTACCCCACAGATACGCAGTATTTT
TRBV10-1,TRBD1,-,15,TRBJ2-7,CASSRGGQGRGEQYF,TGCGCCAGCAGTAGAGGGGGACAGGGGAGAGGCGAGCAGTACTTC
TRBV18,-,-,16,TRBJ1-2,CASSPPREGTNYGYTF,TGTGCCAGCTCACCACCCCGGGAGGGAACTAACTATGGCTACACCTTC
TRBV18,TRBD1,-,17,TRBJ1-3,CASSLLGGQDSGNTIYF,TGTGCCAGCTCACTTCTCGGCGGACAGGACTCTGGAAACACCATATATTTT
TRBV6-1,TRBD2,once,15,TRBJ2-7,CASSERLAGVREQYF,TGTGCCAGCAGTGAAAGGTTAGCGGGAGTAAGGGAGCAGTACTTC
TRBV5-6,-,-,14,TRBJ1-1,CASSFVPMNTEAFF,TGTGCCAGCAGCTTTGTTCCGATGAACACTGAAGCTTTCTTT
TRBV7-9,-,-,13,TRBJ2-7,CAILGQTTYEQYF,TGTGCCATCCTTGGACAGACGACCTACGAGCAGTACTTC
TRBV27,TRBD1,many,16,TRBJ2-7,CASTLTRGQVSYEQYF,TGTGCCAGCACCCTTACTCGGGGACAGGTCTCCTACGAGCAGTACTTC
TRBV4-2,-,-,13,TRBJ2-5,CASSPPGGETQYF,TGTGCCAGCAGCCCCCCAGGGGGGGAGACCCAGTACTTC
TRBV28,TRBD1,-,14,TRBJ2-7,CASRTQGLDYEQYF,TGTGCCAGCAGAACACAGGGGCTGGATTACGAGCAGTACTTC
TRBV30,-,-,10,TRBJ1-1,CAWMNTEAFF,TGTGCCTGGATGAACACTGAAGCTTTCTTT
TRBV27,TRBD1,-,18,TRBJ2-3,CASSPRGTGFTSTDTQYF,TGTGCCAGCAGTCCTAGGGGGACAGGATTTACTAGCACAGATACGCAGTATTTT
TRBV9,-,-,14,TRBJ1-2,CASSVEGLIHGYTF,TGTGCCAGCAGCGTAGAGGGGCTGATTCATGGCTACACCTTC
TRBV6-2/TRBV6-3,-,once,14,TRBJ1-1,CASCLAGVNTEAFF,TGTGCCAGCTGCCTGGCGGGGGTGAACACTGAAGCTTTCTTT
TRBV6-5,-,once,11,TRBJ2-7,CASSYTYEQYF,TGTGCCAGCAGTTATACCTACGAGCAGTACTTC